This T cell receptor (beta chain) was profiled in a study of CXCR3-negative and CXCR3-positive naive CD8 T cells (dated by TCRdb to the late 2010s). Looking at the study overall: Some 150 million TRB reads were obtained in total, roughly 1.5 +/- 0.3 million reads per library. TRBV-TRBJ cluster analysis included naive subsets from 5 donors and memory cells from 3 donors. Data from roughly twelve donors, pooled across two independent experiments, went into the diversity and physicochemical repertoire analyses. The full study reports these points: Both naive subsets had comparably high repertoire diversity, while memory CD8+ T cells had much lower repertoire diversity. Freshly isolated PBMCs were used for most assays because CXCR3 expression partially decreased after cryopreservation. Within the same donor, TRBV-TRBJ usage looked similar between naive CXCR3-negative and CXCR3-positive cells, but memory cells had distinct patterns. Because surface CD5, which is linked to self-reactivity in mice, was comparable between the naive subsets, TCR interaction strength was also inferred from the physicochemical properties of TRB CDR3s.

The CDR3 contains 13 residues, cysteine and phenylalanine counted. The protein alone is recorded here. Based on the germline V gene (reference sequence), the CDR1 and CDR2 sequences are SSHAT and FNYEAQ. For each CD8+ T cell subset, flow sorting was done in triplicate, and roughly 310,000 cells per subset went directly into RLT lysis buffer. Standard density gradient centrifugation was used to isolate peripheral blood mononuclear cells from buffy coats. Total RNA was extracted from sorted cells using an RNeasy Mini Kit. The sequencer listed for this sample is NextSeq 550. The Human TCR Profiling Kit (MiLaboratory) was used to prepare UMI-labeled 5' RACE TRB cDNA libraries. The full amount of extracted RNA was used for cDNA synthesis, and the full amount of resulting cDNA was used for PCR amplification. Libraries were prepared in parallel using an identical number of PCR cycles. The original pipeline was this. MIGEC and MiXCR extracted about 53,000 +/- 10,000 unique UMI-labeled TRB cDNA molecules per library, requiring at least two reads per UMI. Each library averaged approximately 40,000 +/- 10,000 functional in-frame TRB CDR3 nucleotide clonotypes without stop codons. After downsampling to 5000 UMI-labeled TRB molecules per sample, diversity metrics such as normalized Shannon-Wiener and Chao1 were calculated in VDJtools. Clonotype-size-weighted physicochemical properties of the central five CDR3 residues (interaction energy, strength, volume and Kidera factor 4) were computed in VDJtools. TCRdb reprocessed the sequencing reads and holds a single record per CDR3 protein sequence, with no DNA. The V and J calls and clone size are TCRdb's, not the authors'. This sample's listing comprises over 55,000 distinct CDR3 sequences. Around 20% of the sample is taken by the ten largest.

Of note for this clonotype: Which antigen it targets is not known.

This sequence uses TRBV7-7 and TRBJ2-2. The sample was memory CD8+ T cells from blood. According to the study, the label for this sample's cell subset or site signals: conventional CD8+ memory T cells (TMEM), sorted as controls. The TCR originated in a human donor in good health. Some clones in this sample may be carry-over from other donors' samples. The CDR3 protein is CASSSYYTGELFF. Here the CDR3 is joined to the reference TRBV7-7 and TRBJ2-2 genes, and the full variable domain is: GAGVSQSPRYKVTKRGQDVTLRCDPISSHATLYWYQQALGQGPEFLTYFNYEAQPDKSGLPSDRFSAERPEGSISTLTIQRTEQRDSAMYRCASSSYYTGELFFGEGSRLTVL.